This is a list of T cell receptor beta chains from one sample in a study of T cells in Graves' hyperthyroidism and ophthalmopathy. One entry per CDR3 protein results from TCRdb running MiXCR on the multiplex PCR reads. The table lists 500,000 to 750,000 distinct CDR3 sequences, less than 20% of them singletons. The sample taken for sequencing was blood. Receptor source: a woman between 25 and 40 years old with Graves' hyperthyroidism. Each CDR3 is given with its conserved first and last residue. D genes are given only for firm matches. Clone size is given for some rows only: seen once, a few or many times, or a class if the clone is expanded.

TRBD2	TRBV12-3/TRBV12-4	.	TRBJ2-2	CAGSKTSGSWTGELFF	TGTGCCGGCAGCAAGACTAGCGGGAGCTGGACCGGGGAGCTGTTTTTT
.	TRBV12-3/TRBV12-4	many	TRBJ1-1	CASPREGGGAEAFF	TGTGCCAGCCCCCGGGAGGGGGGTGGGGCTGAAGCTTTCTTT
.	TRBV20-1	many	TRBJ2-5	CSASAQETQYF	TGCAGTGCTAGCGCGCAGGAGACCCAGTACTTC
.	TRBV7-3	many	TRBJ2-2	CASSSNQLAGELFF	TGTGCCAGCAGCTCCAACCAACTAGCCGGGGAGCTGTTTTTT
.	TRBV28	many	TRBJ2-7	CASSLKGNEQYF	TGTGCCAGCAGTTTAAAGGGAAACGAGCAGTACTTC
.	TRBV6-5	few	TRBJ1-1	CASSYRGKAFF	TGTGCCAGCAGTTACAGGGGGAAGGCTTTCTTT
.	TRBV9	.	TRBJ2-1	CASSAGLPHGLGYNEQFF	TGTGCCAGCAGCGCGGGACTCCCCCACGGCCTGGGCTACAATGAGCAGTTCTTC
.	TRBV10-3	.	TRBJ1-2	CAISGGGPRTYGYTF	TGTGCCATCAGTGGAGGGGGACCCAGGACCTATGGCTACACCTTC
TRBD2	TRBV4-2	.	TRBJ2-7	CASSQDGSGLANEQYF	TGTGCCAGCAGCCAAGATGGTAGCGGGCTAGCGAACGAGCAGTACTTC
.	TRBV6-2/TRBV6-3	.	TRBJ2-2	CASSKIVDTGELFF	TGTGCCAGCAGTAAAATCGTGGACACCGGGGAGCTGTTTTTT
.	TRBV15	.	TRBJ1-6	CATSRDRRGGNSPLHF	TGTGCCACCAGCAGAGATAGAAGGGGAGGTAATTCACCCCTCCACTTT
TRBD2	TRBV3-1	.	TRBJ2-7	CASSQGAGTSAYNEQYF	TGTGCCAGCAGCCAAGGCGCCGGGACTAGCGCTTACAATGAGCAGTACTTC
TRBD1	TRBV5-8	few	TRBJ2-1	CASSPGTGVVYNEQFF	TGTGCCAGCAGCCCCGGGACAGGGGTAGTCTACAATGAGCAGTTCTTC
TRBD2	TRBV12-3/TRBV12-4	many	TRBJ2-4	CASFPTSGQNIQYF	TGTGCCAGCTTCCCCACTAGCGGACAAAACATTCAGTACTTC
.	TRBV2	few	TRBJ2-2	CASIKTEITGELFF	TGTGCCAGCATAAAGACAGAAATCACCGGGGAGCTGTTTTTT
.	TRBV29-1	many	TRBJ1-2	CSVDEGGAGDYGYTF	TGCAGCGTTGACGAAGGAGGGGCAGGGGACTATGGCTACACCTTC
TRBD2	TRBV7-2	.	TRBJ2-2	CASSLSGRAPGELFF	TGTGCCAGCAGTCTTAGCGGGAGGGCCCCCGGGGAGCTGTTTTTT
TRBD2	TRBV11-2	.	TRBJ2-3	CASTPGGLAGVTDTQYF	TGTGCCAGCACCCCGGGGGGGCTAGCGGGAGTAACAGATACGCAGTATTTT
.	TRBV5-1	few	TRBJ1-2	CASRSQGYGYTF	TGCGCCAGCAGAAGTCAGGGATATGGCTACACCTTC
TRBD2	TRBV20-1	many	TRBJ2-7	CSARLAGIRYEQYF	TGCAGTGCTAGACTAGCGGGAATTAGGTACGAGCAGTACTTC
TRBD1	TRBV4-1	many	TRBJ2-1	CASSLDRGLREQFF	TGCGCCAGCAGCCTGGACAGGGGGCTGAGGGAGCAGTTCTTC
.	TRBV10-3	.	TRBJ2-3	CATGRGLSTDTQYF	TGTGCCACTGGACGCGGACTTAGCACAGATACGCAGTATTTT
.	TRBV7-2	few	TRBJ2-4	CASSLFWGLAKNIQYF	TGTGCCAGCAGCTTATTTTGGGGGCTGGCCAAAAACATTCAGTACTTC
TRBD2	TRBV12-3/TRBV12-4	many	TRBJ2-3	CASSSPSGRAPSTDTQYF	TGTGCCAGCAGTTCCCCTAGCGGGAGGGCCCCTAGCACAGATACGCAGTATTTT
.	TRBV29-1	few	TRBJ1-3	CSVEAGTGNTIYF	TGCAGCGTTGAAGCGGGGACTGGAAACACCATATATTTT
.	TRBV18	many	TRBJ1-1	CASSLSAEMNTEAFF	TGTGCCAGCTCCCTATCGGCAGAAATGAACACTGAAGCTTTCTTT
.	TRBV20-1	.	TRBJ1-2	CSASYVQSYTF	TGCAGTGCTAGTTATGTACAGAGCTACACCTTC
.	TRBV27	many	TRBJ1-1	CASSTQWGPAFF	TGTGCCAGCAGTACCCAGTGGGGGCCAGCTTTCTTT